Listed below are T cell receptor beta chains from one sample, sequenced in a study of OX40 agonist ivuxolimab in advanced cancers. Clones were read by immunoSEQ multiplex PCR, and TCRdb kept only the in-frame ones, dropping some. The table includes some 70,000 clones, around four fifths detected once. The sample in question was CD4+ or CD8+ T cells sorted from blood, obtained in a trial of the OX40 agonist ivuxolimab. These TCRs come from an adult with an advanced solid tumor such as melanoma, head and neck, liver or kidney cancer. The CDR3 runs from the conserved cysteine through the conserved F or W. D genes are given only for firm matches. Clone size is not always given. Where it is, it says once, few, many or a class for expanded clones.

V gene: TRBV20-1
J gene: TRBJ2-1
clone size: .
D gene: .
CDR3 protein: CSARVDEQFF
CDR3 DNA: TGCAGTGCTAGGGTGGATGAGCAGTTCTTC

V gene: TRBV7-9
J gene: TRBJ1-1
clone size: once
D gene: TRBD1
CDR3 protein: CASSSVGQSKAFF
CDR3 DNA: TGTGCCAGCAGCTCCGTGGGACAGTCGAAAGCTTTCTTT

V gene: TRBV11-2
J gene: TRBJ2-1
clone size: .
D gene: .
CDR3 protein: CASSLGWRGPYNEQFF
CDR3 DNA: TGTGCCAGCAGCTTAGGGTGGAGGGGACCCTACAATGAGCAGTTCTTC

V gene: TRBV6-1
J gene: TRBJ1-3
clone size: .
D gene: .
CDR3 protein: CASSPGGTGNTIYF
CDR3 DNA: TGTGCCAGCAGCCCCGGGGGGACCGGAAACACCATATATTTT

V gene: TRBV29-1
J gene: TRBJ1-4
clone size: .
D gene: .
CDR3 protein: CSAGTLSEKLFF
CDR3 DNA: TGCAGCGCCGGGACATTATCTGAAAAACTGTTTTTT

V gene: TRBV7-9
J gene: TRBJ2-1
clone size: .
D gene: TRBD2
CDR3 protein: CASSGGLAGLNEQFF
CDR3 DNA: TGTGCCAGCAGCGGGGGACTAGCGGGTCTCAATGAGCAGTTCTTC

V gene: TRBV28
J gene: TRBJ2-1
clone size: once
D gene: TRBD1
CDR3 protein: CATRRTGPYNEQFF
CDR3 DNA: TGTGCCACCCGGCGGACAGGACCCTACAATGAGCAGTTCTTC

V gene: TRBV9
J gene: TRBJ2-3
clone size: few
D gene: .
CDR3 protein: CASSVGRGLMYTQYF
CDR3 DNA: TGTGCCAGCAGCGTAGGACGGGGGCTGATGTATACGCAGTATTTT

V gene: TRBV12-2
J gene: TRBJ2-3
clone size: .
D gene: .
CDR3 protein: CASRLAALAVIEDTQYF
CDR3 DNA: TGTGCAAGTCGCTTAGCGGCCCTAGCGGTTATTGAAGATACGCAGTATTTT

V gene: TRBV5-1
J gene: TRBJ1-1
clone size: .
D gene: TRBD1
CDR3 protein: CASRQGQNTEAFF
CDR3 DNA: TGCGCCAGCCGACAGGGACAGAACACTGAAGCTTTCTTT

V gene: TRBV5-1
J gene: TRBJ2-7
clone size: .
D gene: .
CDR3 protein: CASSFEDPGTYEQYF
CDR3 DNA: TGCGCCAGCAGCTTCGAAGACCCAGGGACCTACGAGCAGTACTTC

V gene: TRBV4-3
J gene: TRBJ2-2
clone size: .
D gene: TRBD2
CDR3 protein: CASSPRWREAKGGELFF
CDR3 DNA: TGCGCCAGCAGCCCCCGATGGCGGGAGGCCAAGGGCGGGGAGCTGTTTTTT

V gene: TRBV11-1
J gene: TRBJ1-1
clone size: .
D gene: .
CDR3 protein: CASSKRPGEEAFF
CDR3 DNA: TGTGCCAGCAGCAAACGCCCCGGAGAGGAAGCTTTCTTT

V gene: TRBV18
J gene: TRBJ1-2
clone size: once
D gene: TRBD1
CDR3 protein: CASSPSTGGSGYGYTF
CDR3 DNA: TGTGCCAGCTCACCATCGACAGGGGGCAGCGGCTATGGCTACACCTTC

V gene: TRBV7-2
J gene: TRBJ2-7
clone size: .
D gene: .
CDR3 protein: CASSKHGREQYF
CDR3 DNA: TGTGCCAGCAGCAAGCACGGCCGCGAGCAGTACTTC

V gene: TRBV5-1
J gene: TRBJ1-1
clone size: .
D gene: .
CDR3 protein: CASSFGGSVNTEAFF
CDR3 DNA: TGCGCCAGCAGCTTCGGGGGGTCGGTAAACACTGAAGCTTTCTTT

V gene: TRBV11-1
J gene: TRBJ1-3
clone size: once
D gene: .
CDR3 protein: CASSLGSGSDTIYF
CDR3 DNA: TGTGCCAGCAGCTTGGGGTCAGGGAGTGACACCATATATTTT

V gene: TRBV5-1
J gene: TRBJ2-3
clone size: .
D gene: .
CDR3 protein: CASSLFGGTSTDTQYF
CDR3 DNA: TGCGCCAGCAGCTTGTTCGGAGGCACTAGCACAGATACGCAGTATTTT

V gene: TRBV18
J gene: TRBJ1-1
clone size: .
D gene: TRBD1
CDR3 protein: CASSPPSNRGSGAFF
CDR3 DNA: TGTGCCAGCTCACCTCCTTCGAACAGGGGTTCAGGGGCTTTCTTT

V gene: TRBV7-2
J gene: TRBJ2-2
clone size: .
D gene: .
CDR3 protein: CASSRIRTGELFF
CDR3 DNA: TGTGCCAGCAGCCGCATCAGGACCGGGGAGCTGTTTTTT

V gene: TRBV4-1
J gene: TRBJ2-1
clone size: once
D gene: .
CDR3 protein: CASSQPRWRDYNEQFF
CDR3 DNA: TGCGCCAGCAGCCAACCCCGGTGGAGAGACTACAATGAGCAGTTCTTC

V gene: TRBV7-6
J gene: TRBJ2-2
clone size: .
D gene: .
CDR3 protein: CASTHTGELFF
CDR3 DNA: TGTGCCAGCACTCACACCGGGGAGCTGTTTTTT

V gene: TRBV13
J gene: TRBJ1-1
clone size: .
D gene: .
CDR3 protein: CASSNKRQVEAFF
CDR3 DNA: TGTGCCAGCAGCAACAAGCGACAGGTAGAAGCTTTCTTT

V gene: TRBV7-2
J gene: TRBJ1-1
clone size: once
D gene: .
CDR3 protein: CASSSHRDTEAFF
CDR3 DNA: TGTGCCAGCAGCTCACACCGGGACACTGAAGCTTTCTTT

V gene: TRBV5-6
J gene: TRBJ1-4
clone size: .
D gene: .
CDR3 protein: CASSLEGGIFKKLFF
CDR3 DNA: TGTGCCAGCAGCTTGGAGGGGGGTATATTCAAAAAACTGTTTTTT

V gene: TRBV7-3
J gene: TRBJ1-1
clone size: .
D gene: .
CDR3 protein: CASSLTGKGTEAFF
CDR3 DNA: TGTGCCAGCAGCTTAACAGGGAAGGGAACTGAAGCTTTCTTT

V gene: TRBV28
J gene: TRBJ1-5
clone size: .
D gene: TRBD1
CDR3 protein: CASSLRQGSHQPQHF
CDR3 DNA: TGTGCCAGCAGTTTAAGACAGGGTAGTCATCAGCCCCAGCATTTT

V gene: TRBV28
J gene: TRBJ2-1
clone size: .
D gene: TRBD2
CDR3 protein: CASIPAGGYNEQFF
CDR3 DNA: TGTGCCAGCATCCCAGCGGGGGGCTACAATGAGCAGTTCTTC

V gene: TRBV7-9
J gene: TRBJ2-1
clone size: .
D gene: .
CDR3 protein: CASSREERIPQFF
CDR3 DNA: TGTGCCAGCAGCCGTGAGGAGCGGATCCCCCAGTTCTTC

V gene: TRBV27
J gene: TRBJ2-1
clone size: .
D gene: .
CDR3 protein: CASSLQGLVNEQFF
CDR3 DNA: TGTGCCAGCAGTTTACAGGGGTTAGTCAATGAGCAGTTCTTC

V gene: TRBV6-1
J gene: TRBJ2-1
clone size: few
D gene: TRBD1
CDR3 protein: CASSPTQGYNEQFF
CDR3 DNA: TGTGCCAGCAGTCCAACACAGGGGTACAATGAGCAGTTCTTC

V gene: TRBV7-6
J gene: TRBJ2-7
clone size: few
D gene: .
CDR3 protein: CASSFKGRGPLQNYEQYF
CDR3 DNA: TGTGCCAGCAGTTTTAAAGGACGGGGTCCCCTGCAAAACTACGAGCAGTACTTC

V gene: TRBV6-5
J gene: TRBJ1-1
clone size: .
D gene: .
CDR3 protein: CASSLLPTLNTEAFF
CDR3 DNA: TGTGCCAGCAGTTTATTACCAACTCTGAACACTGAAGCTTTCTTT

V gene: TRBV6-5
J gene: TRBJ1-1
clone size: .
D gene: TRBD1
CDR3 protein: CAIKSGSGGEVSFF
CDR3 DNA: TGTGCCATCAAAAGCGGTTCAGGGGGTGAAGTATCTTTCTTT

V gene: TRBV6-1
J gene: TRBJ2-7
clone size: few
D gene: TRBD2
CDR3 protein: CASSATLAGTTYEQYF
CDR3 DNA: TGTGCCAGCAGTGCAACCCTAGCGGGAACCACCTACGAGCAGTACTTC

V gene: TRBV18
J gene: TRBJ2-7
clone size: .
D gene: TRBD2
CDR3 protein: CASSSGLAREQYF
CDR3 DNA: TGTGCCAGCTCATCAGGACTAGCAAGGGAGCAGTACTTC

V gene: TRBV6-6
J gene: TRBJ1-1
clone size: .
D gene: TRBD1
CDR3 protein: CASRPRTGKESEAFF
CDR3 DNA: TGTGCCAGCAGACCCCGGACAGGGAAGGAGTCTGAAGCTTTCTTT

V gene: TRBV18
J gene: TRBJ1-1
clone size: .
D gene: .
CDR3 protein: CASSPSGPRGDSNTEAFF
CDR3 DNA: TGTGCCAGCTCACCCTCGGGACCTCGGGGGGATTCGAACACTGAAGCTTTCTTT